The sequence of this T cell receptor (beta chain) was determined in a study of T cells expressing NK-cell markers. Study summary: It was sorted CD3+CD56-NKG2C+, CD3+CD56+NKG2C- and CD3+CD56+NKG2C+ T cells that provided the TCR beta repertoires. Of eight sequenced donors, seven were HCMV-seropositive and one HCMV-seronegative. Study-wide results and limits: Dominant NKG2C+ clonotypes accounted for roughly 1.0-7.0% of CD8+ T cells in more than five donors.

A remark on this clonotype: Its target is unknown.

Germline-derived CDR1 and CDR2 are MNHEY and SMNVEV (reference sequence). This CDR3 region has 14 residues. The authors generated TCR beta cDNA through 5'RACE template switching with UMIs. TCRdb reprocessed the 5' RACE reads; each CDR3 protein has one entry and no DNA is given. Its clone listing holds around 470,000 distinct CDR3 sequences. The chain recombines TRBV27 with TRBJ1-4; the D gene TCRdb calls, TRBD1, cannot be checked with no DNA. The TCR comes from a woman aged 45 to 65 in good health. Sequenced sample: blood T cells: a sorted CD56 or NKG2C T cell subset, CD4+ or CD8+ T cells, or bulk PBMC T cells (not recorded which). CDR3 residues: CASSPHRTNEKLFF.